The subject of this entry is one T cell receptor (beta chain). The germline CDR1 and CDR2 sequences are LGHDT and YNNKEL (reference sequence). V was cut by 1 base and J by 8 bases, with 5 bases left in between. The CDR3 contains 12 residues. These data belong to a study of blood T cell repertoires in COVID-19. Study-wide background: Sites across the United States, Italy and Spain contributed samples from acute and convalescent COVID-19. Sample material is recorded as cDNA or gDNA derived from T cells, B-cell-depleted T cells, or PBMCs.

Original handling: Cell counts per sample came from amplifying reference gene primers. Profiling relied on immunoSEQ multiplex PCR, and the TCRdb table lists in-frame clones only, not all of them. V, J and clone size are those of that table, while D and trimming were read from the DNA. The sample records roughly 260,000 clones, approximately 87% being singletons. The sequence was obtained from a woman between 50 and 59 years old with acute or convalescent COVID-19. The chain uses TRBV3-1 (or the pseudogene TRBV3-2) and TRBJ1-4; no firm D call. Sequencing was done on a sample of peripheral blood. This CDR3 is CASSQGAEKLFF. CDR3 nucleotide sequence: TGTGCCAGCAGCCAAGGGGCAGAAAAACTGTTTTTT.